The sequence of this T cell receptor (beta chain) was determined in a study of identical twins. Trimming took off 7 bases at V and 3 bases at J, with 10 bases between the two ends. The CDR3 consists of 14 residues. Study-wide points: Conclusions leaned on cross-sectional statistical analysis and did not track the same donors over time.

About this clonotype itself: Antigen unknown.

Each CDR3 protein gets one entry after TCRdb re-called the 5' RACE reads with MiXCR. Found here are 1.5 million to 2 million distinct CDR3 sequences, about 32% of them singletons; the top ten hold over 0.25%. Healthy Caucasians provided all donations. The clonotype originates from a newborn girl in good health. The J gene is TRBJ1-6, the V gene TRBV12-3 or TRBV12-4, with a tentative D call TRBD1 (5 bases). The sequenced sample consisted of cord blood. The CDR3 DNA follows: TGTGCCAGCAAAAGGGGCGGCTATAATTCACCCCTCCACTTT. This translates into CASKRGGYNSPLHF.